Below, 5 T cell receptor beta chains from the same sample are listed, as sequenced in a study of beta chain features in type 1 diabetes. Isolated RNA was reverse transcribed in full, so expressed TCRB transcripts were sequenced. This table comes from immunoSEQ multiplex PCR, and its TCRdb copy is limited to in-frame clones, with some not included. The table lists 65,000 to 100,000 clones, 30% to 40% of them singletons, with over 0.35% in the top ten. What was sequenced was stem cell memory CD4+ T cells from blood. All receptors come from a young woman in good health.

The table lists this clone with a few counts. The rearrangement joins TRBV5-4 to TRBJ1-1; tentatively, D is TRBD1 (6 bases). CDR1 is SGHNT and CDR2 is YYREEE in the germline V gene (reference sequence). The CDR3 length is 15 residues. V was clipped by 4 bases and J by 1 base, with 14 bases between them. CDR3 coding DNA: TGTGCCAGCAGCCTCAATTGGGGACAGAACACTGAAGCTTTCTTT. Its protein is CASSLNWGQNTEAFF.

The chain uses TRBV9 and TRBJ2-2; 9 bases agree with TRBD1. CDR3 length: 15 residues. V was pared by 3 bases and J by 7 bases, with 7 bases of the junction left unmatched. CDR1 SGDLS and CDR2 YYNGEE come from the germline V gene. Here the CDR3 reads CASSASQGADGELFF. CDR3 bases: TGTGCCAGCAGCGCGTCACAGGGGGCGGACGGGGAGCTGTTTTTT.

This clone has just a few counts. V usage is TRBV14 and J usage is TRBJ2-2; 10 nucleotides match TRBD2. V shed 5 bases and J 1 base; nucleotides not matched to a gene: 4. The CDR3 is 16 amino acids. Germline assignment: CDR1 SGHDN and CDR2 FVKESK. The CDR3 sequence: CASSAGLAVNTGELFF. DNA for the CDR3: TGTGCCAGCAGCGCCGGACTAGCGGTGAACACCGGGGAGCTGTTTTTT.

The rearrangement joins TRBV4-2 to TRBJ1-1, with 7 nucleotides matching TRBD1. Per the germline V gene, CDR1 is LGHNA and CDR2 is YNFKEQ. V was pared by 4 bases and J by 2 bases, with 10 bases of the junction left unmatched. The CDR3 sequence is 16 residues long. The CDR3 loop reads CASSPYWTGENTEAFF. The CDR3 coding sequence is TGTGCCAGCAGCCCCTACTGGACAGGAGAAAACACTGAAGCTTTCTTT.

This clone was seen a few times. The chain links TRBV5-4 to TRBJ2-3; 8 nucleotides match TRBD2. The J segment lost 4 bases and the V segment lost 4 bases, leaving 11 bases of the junction unmatched. The CDR3 has 16 amino acids. Germline V gene lookup returns CDR1 SGHNT and CDR2 YYREEE (reference sequence). The CDR3 spells CASSTGGAGRPDTQYF. In nucleotides, the CDR3 is TGTGCCAGCAGCACCGGGGGGGCAGGTCGTCCAGATACGCAGTATTTT.